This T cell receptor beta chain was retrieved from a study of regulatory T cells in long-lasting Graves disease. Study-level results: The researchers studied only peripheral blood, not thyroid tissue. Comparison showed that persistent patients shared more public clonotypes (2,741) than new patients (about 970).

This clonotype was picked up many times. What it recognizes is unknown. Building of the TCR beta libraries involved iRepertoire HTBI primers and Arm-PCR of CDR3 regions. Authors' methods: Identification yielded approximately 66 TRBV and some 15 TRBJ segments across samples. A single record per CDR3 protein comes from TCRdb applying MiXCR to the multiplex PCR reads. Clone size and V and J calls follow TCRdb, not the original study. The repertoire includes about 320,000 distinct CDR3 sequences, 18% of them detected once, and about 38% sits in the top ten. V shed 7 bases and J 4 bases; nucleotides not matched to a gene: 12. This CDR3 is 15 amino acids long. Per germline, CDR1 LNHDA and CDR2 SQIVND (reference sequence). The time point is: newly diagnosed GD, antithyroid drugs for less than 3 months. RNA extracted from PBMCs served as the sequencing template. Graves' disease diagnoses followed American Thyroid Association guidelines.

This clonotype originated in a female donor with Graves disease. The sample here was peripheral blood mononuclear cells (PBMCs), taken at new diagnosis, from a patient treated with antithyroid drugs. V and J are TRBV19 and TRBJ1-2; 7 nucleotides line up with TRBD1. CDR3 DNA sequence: TGTGCCAGTACCCACGACAGGGAGGGTCCCTATGGCTACACCTTC. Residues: CASTHDREGPYGYTF.